Listed here are 9 T cell receptor beta chains from one sample, sequenced in a study of neoadjuvant anti-PD-1 for oral cavity cancer. Method: immunoSEQ multiplex PCR; TCRdb's copy keeps in-frame clones and lacks some. The sample records approximately 17,000 clones, around two thirds being singletons. The specimen was PBMCs, collected before nivolumab (anti-PD-1) treatment. These receptors were collected from a person between 40 and 80 years old with oral cavity squamous cell carcinoma.

This clone was counted only a few times. The chain links TRBV29-1 to TRBJ2-2, with 16 bases aligning to TRBD2. V gave up 7 bases and J gave up 5 bases; unmatched junction bases: 7. The CDR3 consists of 16 residues. Germline V lookup: CDR1 SQVTM, CDR2 ANQGSEA. For the CDR3, the DNA is TGCAGCGCCCGGGGACTAGCGGGAGGGCGGACCGGGGAGCTGTTTTTT. As protein: CSARGLAGGRTGELFF.

The chain couples TRBV6-5 to TRBJ2-7; D is ambiguous. V was clipped by 5 bases and J by 0 bases, with 14 bases between them. Germline-derived CDR1 and CDR2 are MNHEY and SVGAGI. The CDR3 runs 15 residues. The CDR3 sequence is CASSRTLDSSYEQYF. The CDR3 DNA follows: TGTGCCAGCAGTCGTACGTTGGATAGCTCCTACGAGCAGTACTTC.

This clone was found a few times. The V gene is TRBV10-3, the J gene TRBJ1-5; tentatively, D is TRBD1 (6 bases). The length of the CDR3 is 16 residues. The ends were cut back, 3 bases at V and 2 bases at J, with 14 bases in the middle. Looked up from germline, CDR1 is ENHRY and CDR2 is SYGVKD. CDR3 protein: CAISDRGDVGNQPQHF. The CDR3, as DNA: TGTGCCATCAGTGATAGGGGGGATGTGGGCAATCAGCCCCAGCATTTT.

This chain connects TRBV29-1 to TRBJ1-1, with D possibly matching TRBD1 (5 bases). Germline V gene lookup returns CDR1 SQVTM and CDR2 ANQGSEA. This CDR3 has 11 amino acids. V gave up 6 bases and J gave up 8 bases, with 13 bases separating them. The CDR3 DNA sequence: TGCAGCGTCCCACCTCAGGGCGAAGCTTTCTTT. Amino acid sequence: CSVPPQGEAFF.

This chain uses TRBV7-8 with TRBJ1-3; 7 positions agree with TRBD1. The CDR3 spans 15 residues. J was trimmed by 0 bases and V by 2 bases; bases with no gene match: 1. Germline-derived CDR1 and CDR2 are SGHVS and FQNEAQ. DNA for the CDR3: TGTGCCAGCAGCTTACCAGGGGGCTCTGGAAACACCATATATTTT. This translates into CASSLPGGSGNTIYF.

The V and J genes are TRBV13 and TRBJ2-2; D might be TRBD1 (6 bases). Between the trimmed V and J ends, which lost 5 bases and 4 bases, there was a span of 14 bases. Looked up from germline, CDR1 is PRHDT and CDR2 is FYEKMQ (reference sequence). This CDR3 is built from 15 residues. The CDR3 reads CASSATGRGTGELFF. CDR3 coding DNA: TGTGCCAGCAGCGCGACAGGTCGGGGCACCGGGGAGCTGTTTTTT.

The CDR3 DNA reads as TGCAGCGTCCTTAGGGGTGCTAATGAAAAACTGTTTTTT. Protein: CSVLRGANEKLFF. The chain recombines TRBV29-1 with TRBJ1-4; D may be TRBD1 (5 bases). The CDR3 spans 13 residues. V dropped 6 bases and J dropped 3 bases, with 11 bases sitting between them. The germline CDR1 and CDR2 sequences are SQVTM and ANQGSEA. The variable domain in full, completed from reference TRBV29-1 and TRBJ1-4, reads SAVISQKPSRDICQRGTSLTIQCQVDSQVTMMFWYRQQPGQSLTLIATANQGSEATYESGFVIDKFPISRPNLTFSTLTVSNMSPEDSSIYLCSVLRGANEKLFFGSGTQLSVL.

In its sample, this clone was seen a few times. V is TRBV6-1 and J is TRBJ2-5; no clear D gene. CDR1 is MNHNS, CDR2 SASEGT, per germline. CDR3 length: 14 amino acids. V lost 4 bases and J 5 bases, leaving 14 bases between the germline ends. The CDR3 loop is CASSGNRAGETQYF. The DNA of the CDR3 is TGTGCCAGCAGTGGCAATCGGGCTGGGGAGACCCAGTACTTC.

This clone was seen a single time. V usage is TRBV25-1 and J usage is TRBJ2-3; TRBD2 aligns across 9 bases. This CDR3 comprises 17 residues. Per the germline V gene, CDR1 is MGHDK and CDR2 is SYGVNS. The trim removed 1 base at V and 6 bases at J, leaving 11 bases unmatched. The CDR3 DNA is TGTGCCAGCAGTGAATCTGTAGGTAGCGGGAGCGGGGATACGCAGTATTTT. Translation: CASSESVGSGSGDTQYF. The variable domain in full, with the rest retrieved from reference TRBV25-1 and TRBJ2-3, is EADIYQTPRYLVIGTGKKITLECSQTMGHDKMYWYQQDPGMELHLIHYSYGVNSTEKGDLSSESTVSRIRTEHFPLTLESARPSHTSQYLCASSESVGSGSGDTQYFGPGTRLTVL.